This entry lists 6 T cell receptor beta chains sequenced from one sample in a study of T cells in Graves' hyperthyroidism and ophthalmopathy (dated by TCRdb to the late 2010s). Libraries were constructed by multiplex PCR. Sequenced using an Illumina HiSeq 2000. The TCR beta CDR3 regions were amplified from RNA transcripts. The TCR CDR3 was subjected to a first round of RT-PCR using the HTBI primer set and the Qiagen OneStep RT-PCR kit. TCRdb took the public reads, trimmed them with fastp at Q25, ran MiXCR for clone calling and kept in-frame beta chains. CDR3 protein sequences are deduplicated, and each keeps its most common genes and DNA. A total of over 500,000 distinct CDR3 sequences appear in this sample, 12% to 15% of them only once. Clones ranked in the top ten supply roughly 13% of the sample. Sequencing was performed on blood. These TCRs come from a woman in her forties with Graves' hyperthyroidism.

This clonotype was found many times. V and J are TRBV28 and TRBJ2-7, with 8 bases aligning to TRBD2. CDR1 and CDR2 from the germline V gene are MDHEN and SYDVKM. There are 18 residues in the CDR3. V trimming: 5 bases; J trimming: 0 bases; junction bases outside the gene matches: 15. The DNA of the CDR3 is TGTGCCAGCAGTCCACCAATTGGCGGCGGGAGGCGCTCCTACGAGCAGTACTTC. Amino acid sequence: CASSPPIGGGRRSYEQYF.

This clonotype was found many times. The genes are TRBV5-4 and TRBJ2-1, with 10 nucleotides matching TRBD2. CDR3 length: 14 amino acids. The germline gives CDR1 SGHNT, CDR2 YYREEE (reference sequence). Germline trimming cut 4 bases from V and 6 bases from J; bases unmatched to any gene: 4. As DNA, the CDR3 is TGTGCCAGCAGCGAGCGGGAGGGCCTCAATGAGCAGTTCTTC. Its translation is CASSEREGLNEQFF.

This clonotype has a count of ten or more. This chain uses TRBV7-8 with TRBJ2-5; D is undetermined. Germline-derived CDR1 and CDR2 are SGHVS and FQNEAQ. The CDR3 spans 14 residues. V lost 3 bases to trimming and J lost 4 bases, with 12 bases between them. The CDR3 sequence is CASSFWADLETQYF. The CDR3 bases are TGTGCCAGCAGCTTCTGGGCCGATTTAGAGACCCAGTACTTC.

This clonotype has ten or more counts. The gene calls are TRBV25-1 and TRBJ2-7, with 12 bases that match TRBD2. The CDR3 contains 17 residues. The trim removed 5 bases at V and 3 bases at J, leaving 11 bases unmatched. Per the germline V gene, CDR1 is MGHDK and CDR2 is SYGVNS. DNA of the CDR3: TGTGCCAGCAGTTCACAAAGACTAGCGGGAGCTCACTACGAGCAGTACTTC. It encodes CASSSQRLAGAHYEQYF.

The J gene is TRBJ1-4, the V gene TRBV4-1; 8 bases agree with TRBD1. Germline CDR1 MGHRA, CDR2 YSYEKL. The CDR3 sequence is 15 residues long. The trim removed 0 bases at V and 7 bases at J, leaving 4 bases unmatched. CDR3 sequence (DNA): TGCGCCAGCAGCCAAGATCAGGGGGCAAGTGAAAAACTGTTTTTT. As protein: CASSQDQGASEKLFF.

This clonotype was detected ten times or more. This chain connects TRBV11-2 to TRBJ2-7; TRBD2 matches 8 bases. V was pared by 2 bases and J by 6 bases, with 21 bases of the junction left unmatched. Germline values: CDR1 SGHAT, CDR2 FQNNGV. The CDR3 is made up of 19 amino acids. DNA of the CDR3: TGTGCCAGCAGCTTACCCCGGGGGGGGCTTACGGGAGGGCCAGGCGAGCAGTACTTC. Translating gives CASSLPRGGLTGGPGEQYF.